The clone carrying this T cell receptor beta chain was seen only once. What it recognizes is unknown. This entry is derived from a study of T cells in localized non-small cell lung cancer. Whole-study results and caveats: Adjacent lung was found to contain a median about 62 of the top 100 tumor clones. Uninvolved adjacent lung, not tumor, had the highest T cell clonality.

This CDR3 region has 14 residues. V was shortened by 4 bases and J by 3 bases, with 12 bases between the two germline ends. Germline assignment: CDR1 KGHSH and CDR2 LQKENI. TCRdb's copy holds only in-frame clones and misses some; the assay was immunoSEQ multiplex PCR. Of under 50,000 clones listed, 70% to 90% were seen once; the top ten hold around 5.6%. The specimen was peripheral blood mononuclear cells, collected before any cancer treatment. The chain joins TRBV18 to TRBJ1-1, with D perhaps TRBD1 (6 bases). This clonotype was sampled from a male donor aged 60 or over with stage II lung adenocarcinoma. Here the CDR3 reads CASSLGGADTEAFF. DNA of the CDR3: TGTGCCAGCTCACTCGGGGGCGCGGACACTGAAGCTTTCTTT.